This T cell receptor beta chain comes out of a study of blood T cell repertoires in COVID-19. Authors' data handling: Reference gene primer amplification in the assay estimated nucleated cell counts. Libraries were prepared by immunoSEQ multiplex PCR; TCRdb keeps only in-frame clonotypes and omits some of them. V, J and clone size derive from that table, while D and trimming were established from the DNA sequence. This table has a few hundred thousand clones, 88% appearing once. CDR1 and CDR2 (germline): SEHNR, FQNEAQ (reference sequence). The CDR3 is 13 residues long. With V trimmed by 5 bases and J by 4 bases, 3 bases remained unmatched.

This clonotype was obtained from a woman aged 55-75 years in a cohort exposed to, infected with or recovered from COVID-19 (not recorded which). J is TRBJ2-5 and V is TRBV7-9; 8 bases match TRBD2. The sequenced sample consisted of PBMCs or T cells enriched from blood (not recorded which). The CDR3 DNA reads TGTGCCAGCAGCGCCGGGACTAGAGAGACCCAGTACTTC. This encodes CASSAGTRETQYF. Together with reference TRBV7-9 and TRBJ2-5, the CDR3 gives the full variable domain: DTGVSQNPRHKITKRGQNVTFRCDPISEHNRLYWYRQTLGQGPEFLTYFQNEAQLEKSRLLSDRFSAERPKGSFSTLEIQRTEQGDSAMYLCASSAGTRETQYFGPGTRLLVL.